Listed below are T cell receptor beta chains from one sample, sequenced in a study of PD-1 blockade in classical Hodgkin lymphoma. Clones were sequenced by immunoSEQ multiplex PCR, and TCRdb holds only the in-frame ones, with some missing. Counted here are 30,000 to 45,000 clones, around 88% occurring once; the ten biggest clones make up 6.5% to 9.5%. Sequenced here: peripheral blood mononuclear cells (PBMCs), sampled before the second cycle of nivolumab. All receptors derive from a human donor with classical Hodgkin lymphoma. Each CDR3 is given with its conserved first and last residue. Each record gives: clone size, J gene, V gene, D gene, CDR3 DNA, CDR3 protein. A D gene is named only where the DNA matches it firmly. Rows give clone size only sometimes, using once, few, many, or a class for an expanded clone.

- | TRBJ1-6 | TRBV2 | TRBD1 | TGTGCCAGCAGCAGGACAGGCGATAATTCACCCCTCCACTTT | CASSRTGDNSPLHF
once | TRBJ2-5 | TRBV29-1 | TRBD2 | TGCAGCGTCGGACTAGCGGGAGGACGACAAGAGACCCAGTACTTC | CSVGLAGGRQETQYF
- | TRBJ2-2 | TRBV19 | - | TGTGCCAGTAGTGCATCCGGGACAACGAACACCGGGGAGCTGTTTTTT | CASSASGTTNTGELFF
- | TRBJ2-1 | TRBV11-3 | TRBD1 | TGTGCCAGCAGCTTCAGGACAGGGGACAACAATGAGCAGTTCTTC | CASSFRTGDNNEQFF
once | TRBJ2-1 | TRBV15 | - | TGTGCCACCAGCGGGTCTCGTTTGGGGGTGGGGAATGAGCAGTTCTTC | CATSGSRLGVGNEQFF
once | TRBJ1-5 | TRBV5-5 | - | TGTGCCAGCAGTCGAACAGGAGCCTCGGATAGCAATCAGCCCCAGCATTTT | CASSRTGASDSNQPQHF
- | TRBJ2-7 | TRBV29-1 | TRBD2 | TGCAGCGTTGGGGGGTGGGACTACTACGAGCAGTACTTC | CSVGGWDYYEQYF
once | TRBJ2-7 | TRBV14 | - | TGTGCCAGCAGCGTTAACAGGGACCCCCACTACGAGCAGTACTTC | CASSVNRDPHYEQYF
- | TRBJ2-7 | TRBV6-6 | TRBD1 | TGTGCCAGCAGAGGACAGGGAACAACATACGAGCAGTACTTC | CASRGQGTTYEQYF
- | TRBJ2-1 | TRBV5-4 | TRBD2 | TGTGCCAGCAGCTTGATCGGACTAGCGGGAGGGGAGCAGTTCTTC | CASSLIGLAGGEQFF
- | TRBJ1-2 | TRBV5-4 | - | TGTGCCAGCAGCCCCGGCGGGAGGCCTAGCTATGGCTACACCTTC | CASSPGGRPSYGYTF
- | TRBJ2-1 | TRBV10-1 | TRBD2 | TGCGCCAGCAGTGCAGCGGGGCCAGGGCAGTTCTTC | CASSAAGPGQFF
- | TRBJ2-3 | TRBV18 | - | TGTGCCAGCTCACCAGGGGGCGCAGGCACAGATACGCAGTATTTT | CASSPGGAGTDTQYF
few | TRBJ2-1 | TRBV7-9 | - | TGTGCCAGCAGCTTCGTCCACAGGAGGAACAACTACAATGAGCAGTTCTTC | CASSFVHRRNNYNEQFF
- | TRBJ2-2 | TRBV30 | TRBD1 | TGTGCCTGGAGGGACAGGGCGTACACCGGGGAGCTGTTTTTT | CAWRDRAYTGELFF
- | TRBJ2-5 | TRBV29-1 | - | TGCAGCGTCGTCGGCTCGAAAGAGACCCAGTACTTC | CSVVGSKETQYF
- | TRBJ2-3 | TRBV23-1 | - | TGCGCCAGCAGAGACTTAGCACGCAGATCGGCAGATACGCAGTATTTT | CASRDLARRSADTQYF
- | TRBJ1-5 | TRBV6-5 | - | TGTGCCAGCAGATTATATAGCAATCAGCCCCAGCATTTT | CASRLYSNQPQHF
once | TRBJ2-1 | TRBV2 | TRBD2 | TGTGCCAGCAGTGAGGGCGGGAGCGGATACAATGAGCAGTTCTTC | CASSEGGSGYNEQFF
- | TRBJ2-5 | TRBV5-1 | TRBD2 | TGCGCCAGCACCTCGGGGTTAGGTAGCGGGACGTACCAAGAGACCCAGTACTTC | CASTSGLGSGTYQETQYF
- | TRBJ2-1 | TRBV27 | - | TGTGCCAGCAGTTACAGGGAGCCAAAGAACAATGAGCAGTTCTTC | CASSYREPKNNEQFF
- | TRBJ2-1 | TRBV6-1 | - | TGTGCCAGCAGAGCAGCCTCGATGGGGCAGTTCTTC | CASRAASMGQFF
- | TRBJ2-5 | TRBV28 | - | TGTGCCAGCAGTTTATGGGACAGTTTAGGGCAAGAGACCCAGTACTTC | CASSLWDSLGQETQYF
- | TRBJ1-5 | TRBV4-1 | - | TGCGCCAGCAGCCAATTTGCAGGGCCCGGTCAGCCCCAGCATTTT | CASSQFAGPGQPQHF
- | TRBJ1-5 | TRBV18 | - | TGTGCCAGCTCACCTACACCAAAGGGGGAACAGCTTAAGCGGCCCCAGCATTTT | CASSPTPKGEQLKRPQHF
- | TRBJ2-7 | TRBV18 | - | TGTGCCAGCTCACCGAACAGAGATCCTACACACGAGCAGTACTTC | CASSPNRDPTHEQYF
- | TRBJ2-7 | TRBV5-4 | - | TGTGCCAGTCGGGGGTCCCTTCGGTTCGACGAGCAGTACTTC | CASRGSLRFDEQYF
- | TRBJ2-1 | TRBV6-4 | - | TGTGCCAGCAGTGACTCGATGGGTGAAAGCCATGAGCAGTTCTTC | CASSDSMGESHEQFF
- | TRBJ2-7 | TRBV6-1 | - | TGTGCCAGCAGTGGACTCGGGGGGCGGGTCGAGCAGTACTTC | CASSGLGGRVEQYF
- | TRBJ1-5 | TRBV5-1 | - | TGCGCCAGCAGCCAATTGGGGGCGGGTCAGCCCCAGCATTTT | CASSQLGAGQPQHF
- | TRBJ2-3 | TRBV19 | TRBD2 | TGTGCCAGTAGTATAGATCTGCGGGGAGCGGGAGTACTAGATACGCAGTATTTT | CASSIDLRGAGVLDTQYF
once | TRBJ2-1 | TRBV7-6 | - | TGTGCCAGCAGCTTAGTCGAGCGGGCTTACAATGAGCAGTTCTTC | CASSLVERAYNEQFF
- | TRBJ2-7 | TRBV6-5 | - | TGTGCCAGCAGTTACTCTAGGACAGAAGCCTACGAGCAGTACTTC | CASSYSRTEAYEQYF
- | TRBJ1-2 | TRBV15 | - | TGTGCCACCAGCATCCCGCCCTACTATGGCTACACCTTC | CATSIPPYYGYTF
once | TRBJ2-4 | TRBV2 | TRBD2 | TGTGCCAGCAACTGGGAGGGCAAAAACATTCAGTACTTC | CASNWEGKNIQYF
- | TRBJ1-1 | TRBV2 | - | TGTGCCAGCTTCCGGGGGGCGCAGTCCCGGTTGGCTGAAGCTTTCTTT | CASFRGAQSRLAEAFF
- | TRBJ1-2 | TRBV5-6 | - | TGTGCCAGCAGCCCGGACAACTATGGCTACACCTTC | CASSPDNYGYTF
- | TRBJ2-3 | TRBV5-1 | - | TGCGCCAGCAGCCGCTTGGGGGGTTTAGATACGCAGTATTTT | CASSRLGGLDTQYF
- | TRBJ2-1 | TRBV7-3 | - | TGTGCCAGCAGCTTAGGACTCTACAATGAGCAGTTCTTC | CASSLGLYNEQFF
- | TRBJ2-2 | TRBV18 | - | TGTGCCAGCTCACCACCGGGGGGCGCGAACACCGGGGAGCTGTTTTTT | CASSPPGGANTGELFF
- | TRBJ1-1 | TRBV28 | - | TGTGCCAGCAGCCTAGTAATCACTGAAGCTTTCTTT | CASSLVITEAFF
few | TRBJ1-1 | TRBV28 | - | TGTGCCAGCAGTTTGAACCTCCCTGAAGCTTTCTTT | CASSLNLPEAFF
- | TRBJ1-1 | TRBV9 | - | TGTGCCAGCAGCGTAGCCGATCCGTCCAGTGAAGCTTTCTTT | CASSVADPSSEAFF
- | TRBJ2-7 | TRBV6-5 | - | TGTGCCAGCAGTACCCGGGGCGAGCAGTACTTC | CASSTRGEQYF
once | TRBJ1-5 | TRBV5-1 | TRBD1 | TGCGCCAGCAGCTTGGGGACAGGCCAAGGACGGCCCCAGCATTTT | CASSLGTGQGRPQHF